This record covers a single T cell receptor (beta chain). Germline values: CDR1 MNHEY, CDR2 SVGAGI. The V segment lost 10 bases and the J segment 4 bases; nucleotides outside the gene matches: 3. The CDR3 runs 13 residues. Method: immunoSEQ multiplex PCR; TCRdb's copy keeps in-frame clones and lacks some. The repertoire has over 250,000 clones, around 85% of them found once; the top ten carry 8% to 13%. The entry originates in a study of blood T cell repertoires in COVID-19. The sequence derives from a woman aged 70-85 years with acute or convalescent COVID-19. Sequenced input: peripheral blood. The chain recombines TRBV6-5 with TRBJ2-2, with 10 positions matching TRBD1. As DNA, the CDR3 is TGTGCCAACGGACAGGGGGTCACCGGGGAGCTGTTTTTT. This codes for CANGQGVTGELFF.